Described below is a single TCR beta chain sequence and its context. After constant-region reverse-primer amplification, full-length variable regions underwent semi-nested PCR with Nested Universal Primer A. A single record per CDR3 protein comes from TCRdb applying MiXCR to the 5' RACE reads. The repertoire holds tens of thousands of distinct CDR3 sequences, with 28% as singletons. This CDR3 has 12 amino acids. The V gene's germline CDR1 is DFQATT and CDR2 SNEGSKA (reference sequence). Source material: naive CD4+ T cells sorted from blood. Subset meaning: naive CD4+ T cells, CD4+CD45RA+CD25-. The origin of this receptor is a female donor with breast cancer. This chain connects TRBV20-1 to TRBJ1-4; D uncertain. CDR3 nucleotide sequence: TGCAGCGTGGCCGCAACTAATGAAAAACTGTTTTTT. Its protein is CSVAATNEKLFF.